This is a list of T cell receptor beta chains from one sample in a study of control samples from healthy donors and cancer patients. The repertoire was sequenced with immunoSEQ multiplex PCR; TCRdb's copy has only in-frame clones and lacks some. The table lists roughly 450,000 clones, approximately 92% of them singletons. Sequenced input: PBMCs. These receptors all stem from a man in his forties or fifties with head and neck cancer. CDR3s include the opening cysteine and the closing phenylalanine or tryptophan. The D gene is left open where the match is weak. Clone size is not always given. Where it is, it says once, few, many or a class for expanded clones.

CDR3nt: TGTGCCAGCAGCTTGTTTGACAGGGGCACTGAAGCTTTCTTT
CDR3aa: CASSLFDRGTEAFF
d_gene: TRBD1
j_gene: TRBJ1-1
abundance: NA
v_gene: TRBV5-4

CDR3nt: TGTGCCAGCAGCGACGGACAGGGCTACGAGCAGTACTTC
CDR3aa: CASSDGQGYEQYF
d_gene: TRBD1
j_gene: TRBJ2-7
abundance: NA
v_gene: TRBV7-3

CDR3nt: TGTGCCAGCAGCCCGGGACTCAGGAACACTGAAGCTTTCTTT
CDR3aa: CASSPGLRNTEAFF
d_gene: NA
j_gene: TRBJ1-1
abundance: NA
v_gene: TRBV11-2

CDR3nt: TGTGCCAGCAGCTTCGAGGGAAGGGAGACCCAGTACTTC
CDR3aa: CASSFEGRETQYF
d_gene: NA
j_gene: TRBJ2-5
abundance: NA
v_gene: TRBV5-5

CDR3nt: TGTGCCAGCAGTACGGACAGGGAATACTACGAGCAGTACTTC
CDR3aa: CASSTDREYYEQYF
d_gene: TRBD1
j_gene: TRBJ2-7
abundance: NA
v_gene: TRBV6-6

CDR3nt: TGCAGCGTTGAAAGGCTGACCACAGATACGCAGTATTTT
CDR3aa: CSVERLTTDTQYF
d_gene: NA
j_gene: TRBJ2-3
abundance: NA
v_gene: TRBV29-1

CDR3nt: TGCGCCAGCAGCTTGACAGGGAGCTCCTATAATTCACCCCTCCACTTT
CDR3aa: CASSLTGSSYNSPLHF
d_gene: NA
j_gene: TRBJ1-6
abundance: NA
v_gene: TRBV5-1

CDR3nt: TGTGCCAGCAGCTTAGATACAGATAGCAATCAGCCCCAGCATTTT
CDR3aa: CASSLDTDSNQPQHF
d_gene: NA
j_gene: TRBJ1-5
abundance: NA
v_gene: TRBV11-2

CDR3nt: TGCGCCAGCAGCTTGGAGGGGAAAGCCTACGAGCAGTACTTC
CDR3aa: CASSLEGKAYEQYF
d_gene: NA
j_gene: TRBJ2-7
abundance: NA
v_gene: TRBV5-1

CDR3nt: TGTGCCAGCAGCTCCACCGGGGGCCGCCAGCCCCAGCATTTT
CDR3aa: CASSSTGGRQPQHF
d_gene: NA
j_gene: TRBJ1-5
abundance: NA
v_gene: TRBV7-2

CDR3nt: TGTGCCAGCAGCCGGGAGGGCCGTGGTGAGCAGTTCTTC
CDR3aa: CASSREGRGEQFF
d_gene: TRBD2
j_gene: TRBJ2-1
abundance: NA
v_gene: TRBV5-8

CDR3nt: TGTGCCAGCAGTTACTCTCGGGGGAACACTGAAGCTTTCTTT
CDR3aa: CASSYSRGNTEAFF
d_gene: NA
j_gene: TRBJ1-1
abundance: NA
v_gene: TRBV6-5

CDR3nt: TGTGCCAGCAGAGGGCTCAACTATAATTCACCCCTCCACTTT
CDR3aa: CASRGLNYNSPLHF
d_gene: NA
j_gene: TRBJ1-6
abundance: few
v_gene: TRBV5-6

CDR3nt: TGTGCCAGCAGTTCCCAGGGAGCTAACTATGGCTACACCTTC
CDR3aa: CASSSQGANYGYTF
d_gene: NA
j_gene: TRBJ1-2
abundance: NA
v_gene: TRBV6-5